Following are 13 T cell receptor beta chains from one sample sequenced in a study of regulatory T cells in long-lasting Graves disease (dated by TCRdb to 2020 to 2022). Taken with the paper, the label for time point translates to: newly diagnosed GD, antithyroid drugs for less than 3 months. For both TCR sequencing and RNA sequencing, RNA was extracted from PBMCs in TRIzol. Library preparation was by multiplex PCR. This sample was sequenced with an Illumina HiSeq 4000. CDR3 regions were amplified by Arm-PCR with iRepertoire HTBI primers to construct TCR beta libraries. In TCRdb, the public reads were trimmed at Q25 with fastp and aligned with MiXCR, with productive beta chains retained. Rows are unified per CDR3 protein, each entry keeping the most common DNA and genes. Within this sample are over 450,000 distinct CDR3 sequences, with about 12% of them counted one time only. 8.9% of the sample comes from the top ten.

This sample also belongs to another study, concerning T cells in Graves' hyperthyroidism and ophthalmopathy.

Sequencing used peripheral blood mononuclear cells (PBMCs), obtained at new diagnosis, from a patient treated with antithyroid drugs. These receptors all come from a woman aged 25 to 39 with Graves disease. Donor details come from another sample of the same person, matched by shared clones.

This rearrangement joins TRBV12-3 or TRBV12-4 to TRBJ2-3, with 9 bases identical to TRBD2. Unmatched junction bases numbered 5, after V lost 6 bases and J lost 4 bases. The CDR3 length is 14 residues. CDR3 in DNA: TGTGCCAGCAGACCACTAGCGGGTCCAGATACGCAGTATTTT. It specifies CASRPLAGPDTQYF.

This clonotype was counted ten times or more. The chain has TRBV18 and TRBJ1-1, with 7 bases that match TRBD1. V lost 4 bases to trimming and J lost 1 base; unmatched junction nucleotides: 6. CDR1 is KGHSH, CDR2 LQKENI, per germline. The CDR3 runs 15 residues. The DNA of the CDR3 is TGTGCCAGCTCACTAGAGACAGGGAAGAACACTGAAGCTTTCTTT. As protein: CASSLETGKNTEAFF.

A few counts support this clonotype. A single base separates this from a much larger clone, so it may be a read error. The V call is TRBV18, the J call TRBJ2-5, with TRBD2 matching over 7 bases. The J segment lost 6 bases and the V segment lost 4 bases, leaving 8 bases of the junction unmatched. There are 14 residues in the CDR3. The germline gives CDR1 KGHSH, CDR2 LQKENI. In nucleotides, the CDR3 is TGTGCCAGCTCACGACTTCACGGGGGGAAGACCCAGTACTTC. Its protein is CASSRLHGGKTQYF.

This clonotype was seen repeatedly, ten times or more. The V and J genes are TRBV29-1 and TRBJ2-7, with D possibly TRBD1 on 6 matching bases. V was clipped by 4 bases and J by 7 bases, with 14 bases between them. CDR1 and CDR2 (germline): SQVTM, ANQGSEA. The CDR3 spans 12 residues. CDR3 nucleotide sequence: TGCAGCGTTGGCACAGGGCGACGGGAGCAGTACTTC. Protein: CSVGTGRREQYF.

This clonotype was seen a handful of times. The gene calls are TRBV6-2 or TRBV6-3 and TRBJ2-7, with 8 bases lining up with TRBD1. The CDR3 has 12 residues. CDR1 is MNHEY, CDR2 SVGEGT, per germline. J lost 7 bases, V lost 11 bases, and 10 bases had no gene match. The CDR3 sequence is CAARDRYWEQYF. The CDR3 coding sequence is TGTGCCGCGCGGGACAGGTATTGGGAGCAGTACTTC.

This clonotype was seen a few times. The chain has TRBV11-3 and TRBJ2-1; no reliable D call. The germline V and J ends were trimmed by 0 bases and 8 bases, with 8 bases remaining between them. Germline V gene sequence: CDR1 SGHNT, CDR2 YENEEA. The CDR3 has 13 amino acids. The chain's CDR3 is CASSLDREHEQFF. The CDR3 nucleotides read TGTGCCAGCAGCTTAGATAGGGAACATGAGCAGTTCTTC.

This clonotype was counted between two and nine times. This chain links TRBV18 with TRBJ2-5; 10 bases agree with TRBD2. The ends lost 0 bases at V and 2 bases at J; junction bases unmatched: 6. Looked up from germline, CDR1 is KGHSH and CDR2 is LQKENI. The CDR3 runs 17 residues. CDR3 amino acids: CASSPPQAGGPQETQYF. For the CDR3, the DNA is TGTGCCAGCTCACCACCCCAAGCGGGAGGGCCTCAAGAGACCCAGTACTTC.

This clonotype has ten or more counts. V is TRBV30 and J is TRBJ1-6; D gene ambiguous. Germline lookup yields CDR1 GTSNPN and CDR2 SVGIG (reference sequence). Trimming removed 3 bases from V and 15 bases from J, with 18 bases in between. The CDR3 totals 13 residues. The CDR3 DNA follows: TGTGCCTGGAGCCCCCTAATATCACCGATCCTCCACTTT. The encoded protein is CAWSPLISPILHF.

V usage is TRBV19 and J usage is TRBJ2-1; the D gene is possibly TRBD2 (5 bases). This CDR3 has 16 residues. Trimming pared 3 bases from V and 6 bases from J, leaving 18 bases between. The germline CDR1 and CDR2 sequences are LNHDA and SQIVND (reference sequence). CDR3 DNA: TGTGCCAGTAGTATTCTCGGCGGAGCGGTCGGCAATGAGCAGTTCTTC. Translation gives CASSILGGAVGNEQFF.

This clonotype was counted a few times. This chain links TRBV13 with TRBJ2-6; 9 bases line up with TRBD1. CDR1 and CDR2 from the germline V gene are PRHDT and FYEKMQ (reference sequence). CDR3 length equals 17 residues. Trimming removed 5 bases from V and 2 bases from J; junction bases left unmatched: 7. The CDR3 loop reads CASSRDRGVTGANVLTF. DNA of the CDR3: TGTGCCAGCAGCCGAGACAGGGGGGTCACTGGGGCCAACGTCCTGACTTTC.

This clonotype was seen repeatedly, ten times or more. This chain joins TRBV28 and TRBJ1-1; D remains ambiguous. CDR1 is MDHEN and CDR2 is SYDVKM in the germline V gene. The V end was cut by 2 bases, the J end by 11 bases, with 12 bases between. The CDR3 totals 12 residues. This chain's CDR3 is CASSLVTGRAFF. The DNA of the CDR3 is TGTGCCAGCAGTTTAGTCACGGGCCGGGCTTTCTTT.

This clonotype has ten or more counts. V is TRBV4-2 and J is TRBJ1-1; possibly TRBD1 for D (6 bases). CDR1 and CDR2 from the germline V gene are LGHNA and YNFKEQ. Trimming removed 4 bases from V and 4 bases from J, with 13 bases in between. The CDR3 consists of 14 residues. The CDR3 loop is CASSPGQRVTEAFF. The CDR3 nucleotides are TGTGCCAGCAGCCCAGGACAGCGCGTCACTGAAGCTTTCTTT.

CDR3: CASSFATGDPKYF. The CDR3 region has the DNA TGTGCCAGCAGCTTTGCCACAGGGGACCCTAAGTACTTC. The chain links TRBV7-2 to TRBJ2-4, with 7 bases that match TRBD1. CDR3 length: 13 amino acids. V was clipped by 3 bases and J by 14 bases; unmatched bases: 10. CDR1 and CDR2 (germline): SGHTA, FQGNSA.